One and the same sample provided the 28 T cell receptor beta chains below, sequenced in a study of T cell repertoires in cytomegalovirus infection (dated by TCRdb to the late 2010s). In light of the paper, this sample's treatment or condition label describes: in vitro stimulation with specific CMV peptide epitopes to enrich CMV-specific T cells. Instrument used: Illumina HiSeq 1500. The public reads were run again by TCRdb, first through fastp at Q25 and then through MiXCR, and only productive beta chains were kept. Rows merge per CDR3 protein into single entries with the most common DNA and genes. For this sample there are fewer than 950,000 distinct CDR3 sequences; 30% to 35% appear just once. Of the sample, 9.5% to 15% falls within the top ten clones. These receptors' antigens are unknown. The sequencing used cultured CD8+ T cells from PBMCs, collected from culture after CMV antigen stimulation. The receptor set was obtained from a human donor in good health (CMV status not recorded). Some clones in this sample may be carry-over from other donors' samples.

This clonotype was found many times. The chain has TRBV7-2 and TRBJ1-1; D is possibly TRBD1 (5 bases). V lost 5 bases to trimming and J lost 1 base, with 14 bases between them. This CDR3 comprises 15 residues. Per germline, CDR1 SGHTA and CDR2 FQGNSA. CDR3 protein: CASSPKGPWNTEAFF. CDR3 sequence (DNA): TGTGCCAGCAGCCCTAAGGGGCCTTGGAACACTGAAGCTTTCTTT.

A few counts support this clonotype. The chain is built from TRBV7-3 and TRBJ1-1, with 9 bases aligning to TRBD1. The CDR3 sequence is 16 residues long. The germline V gene encodes CDR1 SGHTA and CDR2 FQGTGA. Trimming took 5 bases from V and 5 from J; bases not matched to a gene: 12. The CDR3: CASSLRAGTGSTEAFF. The CDR3 DNA is TGTGCCAGCAGCCTACGGGCCGGGACAGGGTCTACTGAAGCTTTCTTT.

The chain joins TRBV3-1 to TRBJ2-1; 7 bases agree with TRBD2. The CDR3 is made up of 16 amino acids. From germline, CDR1 is LGHDT and CDR2 YNNKEL (reference sequence). V lost 0 bases and J lost 4; bases outside the gene matches: 6. CDR3 nucleotides: TGTGCCAGCAGCCAAGAGTTAGGGCGGGAGTACAATGAGCAGTTCTTC. Residues: CASSQELGREYNEQFF.

This chain joins TRBV4-2 and TRBJ1-1; TRBD1 matches at 9 bases. The V gene end was trimmed by 0 bases and the J gene end by 4 bases; junction bases not matched to a gene: 3. CDR3 length equals 15 residues. In germline, CDR1 is LGHNA, CDR2 YNFKEQ. CDR3 sequence reads: CASSQDYRGPTEAFF. DNA of the CDR3: TGTGCCAGCAGCCAAGACTACAGGGGGCCCACTGAAGCTTTCTTT.

This clonotype was recorded at least ten times. The chain has TRBV6-2 or TRBV6-3 and TRBJ1-6, with D tentatively TRBD1 (5 bases). With 0 bases removed from V and 5 bases from J, the gap between germline ends came to 14 bases. Germline CDR1 and CDR2: MNHEY and SVGEGT. This CDR3 region has 17 residues. CDR3 nucleotide sequence: TGTGCCAGCAGTTACTCCTTCCGACAGAGAGATAATTCACCCCTCCACTTT. It encodes CASSYSFRQRDNSPLHF.

J is TRBJ2-3 and V is TRBV10-1, with 9 bases that match TRBD2. The CDR3 consists of 15 residues. In germline, CDR1 is WNHNN, CDR2 SYGVQD (reference sequence). Trimming removed 9 bases from V and 2 bases from J; junction bases left unmatched: 9. CDR3 loop: CARPYSGGNTDTQYF. DNA of the CDR3: TGCGCCAGGCCATATAGCGGGGGAAACACAGATACGCAGTATTTT.

This clonotype was recorded a few times. The gene calls are TRBV27 and TRBJ1-5; 8 positions agree with TRBD1. The CDR3 is 15 residues long. V shed 5 bases and J 4 bases; nucleotides not matched to a gene: 7. CDR1 is MNHEY and CDR2 is SMNVEV in the germline V gene (reference sequence). CDR3: CASSLGQGFNQPQHF. The CDR3 coding sequence is TGTGCCAGCAGTCTAGGACAGGGTTTTAATCAGCCCCAGCATTTT.

The DNA for the CDR3 is TGTGCCAGCAGTTATACTAGCACAGATACGCAGTATTTT. Translating it yields CASSYTSTDTQYF. V is TRBV6-5 and J is TRBJ2-3; no clear D gene. Trimming removed 3 bases from V and 0 bases from J, with 4 bases in between. The length of the CDR3 is 13 residues. Looked up from germline, CDR1 is MNHEY and CDR2 is SVGAGI.

The V call is TRBV7-9, the J call TRBJ2-5; a possible D gene is TRBD1 (5 bases). CDR3 length: 14 residues. Trimming removed 3 bases at V and 5 bases at J, with 13 bases between. CDR1 is SEHNR, CDR2 FQNEAQ, per germline (reference sequence). CDR3 sequence: CASSFFDSLETQYF. CDR3 sequence (DNA): TGTGCCAGCAGCTTCTTTGACAGTTTGGAGACCCAGTACTTC.

This clonotype has more than one count but fewer than ten. This chain links TRBV7-2 with TRBJ2-1; 8 nucleotides line up with TRBD1. V was clipped by 0 bases and J by 2 bases; unmatched bases: 15. This CDR3 is built from 20 residues. Germline-derived CDR1 and CDR2 are SGHTA and FQGNSA. The CDR3 DNA follows: TGTGCCAGCAGCTTAGCCCCGGGACAGGAGCTGCGGGCCCCCTACAATGAGCAGTTCTTC. It codes for CASSLAPGQELRAPYNEQFF.

The chain links TRBV7-2 to TRBJ2-7; 7 nucleotides agree with TRBD1. The junction had 4 bases not matched to a gene; V was cut back by 3 bases and J by 2 bases. CDR1 and CDR2 (germline): SGHTA, FQGNSA. This CDR3 contains 14 residues. CDR3 sequence reads: CASSFPGGTYEQYF. Here the CDR3 DNA reads TGTGCCAGCAGCTTCCCAGGGGGTACCTACGAGCAGTACTTC.

This chain uses TRBV7-2 with TRBJ2-5; D tentatively fits TRBD1 or TRBD2 (7 bases each). Per the germline V gene, CDR1 is SGHTA and CDR2 is FQGNSA. Between the trimmed V and J ends, which lost 5 bases and 5 bases, there was a span of 21 bases. The CDR3 runs to 16 residues. For the CDR3, the DNA is TGTGCCAGCAGCACCAGGGGGGGGGGGGCCACGGAGACCCAGTACTTC. Encoded protein: CASSTRGGGATETQYF.

The CDR3 here is CASSQQGVEQYF. Written as DNA, the CDR3 is TGTGCCAGCAGCCAACAGGGGGTCGAGCAGTACTTC. This chain connects TRBV7-9 to TRBJ2-7, with 8 bases matching TRBD1. V trimming: 5 bases; J trimming: 6 bases; junction bases outside the gene matches: 3. The germline CDR1 and CDR2 sequences are SEHNR and FQNEAQ (reference sequence). This CDR3 has 12 amino acids.

This rearrangement joins TRBV19 to TRBJ1-6, with D unclear. Trimming left V 0 bases short and J 9 bases short, with 9 bases between. This CDR3 contains 14 residues. The germline V gene encodes CDR1 LNHDA and CDR2 SQIVND (reference sequence). The DNA of the CDR3 is TGTGCCAGTAGTATAGATGGCCTGCCTTCACCCCTCCACTTT. Translation gives CASSIDGLPSPLHF.

This clonotype was detected only once. CDR3 sequence reads: CASSSPGTSGPQYEQYF. The DNA for the CDR3 is TGTGCCAGCAGTTCGCCCGGGACTAGCGGGCCCCAATACGAGCAGTACTTC. V is TRBV6-5 and J is TRBJ2-7, with TRBD2 identical over 12 bases. CDR3 length equals 17 residues. Germline V gene data show CDR1 as MNHEY and CDR2 as SVGAGI. With 4 bases clipped from V and 4 bases from J, the junction kept 11 bases outside the gene matches.

The gene calls are TRBV7-6 and TRBJ2-1, with D possibly matching TRBD2 (5 bases). V was shortened by 6 bases and J by 8 bases, with 14 bases between the two germline ends. The CDR3 runs to 13 residues. Germline V gives CDR1 SGHVS, CDR2 FNYEAQ. DNA of the CDR3: TGTGCCAGCAGGTTCCTCACGGACTATGAGCAGTTCTTC. Translation: CASRFLTDYEQFF.

This clonotype was counted only a few times. The rearrangement uses TRBV6-5 and TRBJ2-7; 16 nucleotides agree with TRBD2. The CDR3 runs 16 residues. Germline assignment: CDR1 MNHEY and CDR2 SVGAGI. With V trimmed by 2 bases and J by 2 bases, 0 bases remained unmatched. The CDR3 nucleotides are TGTGCCAGCAGTTACGGGACTAGCGGGGGGGCCTACGAGCAGTACTTC. It specifies CASSYGTSGGAYEQYF.

V and J are TRBV7-9 and TRBJ2-6; no clear D. The CDR3 is 15 residues long. Germline lookup yields CDR1 SEHNR and CDR2 FQNEAQ (reference sequence). V was pared by 5 bases and J by 1 base, with 9 bases between. Here the CDR3 DNA reads TGTGCCAGCAGCGGGTCTAAATCTGGGGCCAACGTCCTGACTTTC. It translates to CASSGSKSGANVLTF. The full variable domain, its missing parts supplied by reference TRBV7-9 and TRBJ2-6, is DTGVSQNPRHKITKRGQNVTFRCDPISEHNRLYWYRQTLGQGPEFLTYFQNEAQLEKSRLLSDRFSAERPKGSFSTLEIQRTEQGDSAMYLCASSGSKSGANVLTFGAGSRLTVL.

This clonotype was detected only a few times. The V call is TRBV6-1, the J call TRBJ2-3, with TRBD2 matching over 10 bases. Trimming cost V 4 bases and J 3 bases; bases outside gene matches: 4. This CDR3 region has 15 residues. In germline, CDR1 is MNHNS, CDR2 SASEGT. This chain's CDR3 is CASSGIAGGTDTQYF. For the CDR3, the DNA is TGTGCCAGCAGTGGGATAGCGGGGGGTACAGATACGCAGTATTTT.

The chain joins TRBV19 to TRBJ1-5; TRBD1 agrees at 8 bases. Germline V CDR1 and CDR2: LNHDA, SQIVND (reference sequence). Trimming removed 6 bases from V and 2 bases from J; junction bases left unmatched: 15. This CDR3 has 18 amino acids. This chain's CDR3 is CASSPPAGRGPGNQPQHF. The CDR3 DNA sequence: TGTGCCAGTAGCCCACCCGCTGGCAGGGGGCCGGGCAATCAGCCCCAGCATTTT. The entire variable domain, with the rest obtained from reference TRBV19 and TRBJ1-5, is as follows: DGGITQSPKYLFRKEGQNVTLSCEQNLNHDAMYWYRQDPGQGLRLIYYSQIVNDFQKGDIAEGYSVSREKKESFPLTVTSAQKNPTAFYLCASSPPAGRGPGNQPQHFGDGTRLSIL.

This clonotype was detected many times. The rearrangement links TRBV14 to TRBJ2-2; no definite D call. CDR1 and CDR2 from the germline V gene are SGHDN and FVKESK. The CDR3 loop spans 15 amino acids. V dropped 1 base and J dropped 4 bases, with 10 bases sitting between them. In DNA form, the CDR3 reads TGTGCCAGCAGCCAAGCGGTCGGGCCCACCGGGGAGCTGTTTTTT. Translated, it gives CASSQAVGPTGELFF.

This clonotype has a count of ten or more. The chain employs TRBV2 and TRBJ1-5; no clear D. CDR3 length: 15 residues. Germline assignment: CDR1 SNHLY and CDR2 FYNNEI. The V and J ends lost 3 bases and 0 bases respectively, with 9 bases between them. The CDR3 DNA is TGTGCCAGCAGTGAGGCCAGACTTAGCAATCAGCCCCAGCATTTT. Protein: CASSEARLSNQPQHF. The complete variable domain, with remaining parts taken from reference TRBV2 and TRBJ1-5, reads EPEVTQTPSHQVTQMGQEVILRCVPISNHLYFYWYRQILGQKVEFLVSFYNNEISEKSEIFDDQFSVERPDGSNFTLKIRSTKLEDSAMYFCASSEARLSNQPQHFGDGTRLSIL.

The chain carries TRBV5-4 and TRBJ2-5, with 7 bases lining up with TRBD1. The germline V gene encodes CDR1 SGHNT and CDR2 YYREEE (reference sequence). Losses at the gene ends were 3 bases for V and 4 bases for J; bases not matched to a gene: 9. The CDR3 sequence is 15 residues long. The CDR3 reads CASSYQQGIGETQYF. CDR3 nucleotides: TGTGCCAGCAGCTACCAACAGGGGATCGGAGAGACCCAGTACTTC.

This clonotype was observed a few times. V gene TRBV19 combines with J gene TRBJ1-1; 8 bases map to TRBD1. CDR3 size: 13 residues. Looked up from germline, CDR1 is LNHDA and CDR2 is SQIVND (reference sequence). V lost 8 bases to trimming and J lost 5 bases; unmatched junction nucleotides: 7. The CDR3 nucleotides are TGTGCCAGTGGGACAGGAAAGAGGACTGAAGCTTTCTTT. Its protein is CASGTGKRTEAFF.

The table lists this clonotype with a few counts. The chain has TRBV6-1 and TRBJ2-5, with a tentative D call TRBD2 (5 bases). V was cut by 5 bases and J by 0 bases, with 22 bases left in between. This CDR3 spans 18 amino acids. Germline CDR1 reads MNHNS; CDR2 reads SASEGT. The CDR3 sequence is CASSYADTRRRHQETQYF. The CDR3 nucleotides read TGTGCCAGCAGTTACGCCGACACTAGGCGGAGACACCAAGAGACCCAGTACTTC.

This clonotype was observed once. The chain combines TRBV18 with TRBJ2-2, with D unclear. The CDR3 covers 17 residues. Germline V gives CDR1 KGHSH, CDR2 LQKENI. Trimming removed 5 bases from V and 0 bases from J, with 16 bases in between. The CDR3 loop is CASSTTAVIANTGELFF. The CDR3 bases are TGTGCCAGCTCAACCACCGCAGTTATTGCGAACACCGGGGAGCTGTTTTTT.

This clonotype was recorded many times. This chain connects TRBV6-5 to TRBJ1-1; D gene unclear. The CDR3 extends over 17 amino acids. Germline V lookup: CDR1 MNHEY, CDR2 SVGAGI. The V and J ends lost 2 bases and 3 bases respectively, with 19 bases between them. The CDR3 DNA follows: TGTGCCAGCAGTTACCTCAAGGGAATTTATGGGTACACTGAAGCTTTCTTT. The encoded protein is CASSYLKGIYGYTEAFF.

There are a few counts of this clonotype. The genes are TRBV6-5 and TRBJ2-7; D call uncertain. Trimming shortened V by 2 bases and J by 3 bases, and 8 bases separated the two germline ends. The CDR3 length is 13 residues. Germline loops: CDR1 MNHEY, CDR2 SVGAGI. CDR3 region: CASSYREYYEQYV. CDR3 nucleotide sequence: TGTGCCAGCAGTTACCGAGAATACTACGAGCAGTACGTC.